This is a list of T cell receptor beta chains from one sample in a study of neoadjuvant anti-PD-1 for oral cavity cancer. The method was immunoSEQ multiplex PCR; TCRdb's version includes in-frame clones alone and lacks a portion of them. The sample shows about 5,700 clones, 60% of them seen only once. Source: tumor tissue, taken before nivolumab (anti-PD-1) treatment. Source of these receptors: a person between 35 and 79 years old with oral cavity squamous cell carcinoma. Both conserved end residues are part of each CDR3. A D gene is named only where the DNA matches it firmly. For some rows the clone size is stated as once, few or many, or as a class when expanded; others skip it.

. | TRBJ1-1 | . | TRBV30 | CAWRTSGIYTEAFF | TGTGCCTGGAGGACCTCAGGGATTTACACTGAAGCTTTCTTT
TRBD2 | TRBJ2-7 | . | TRBV6-6 | CASSPTVREDEQYF | TGTGCCAGCAGTCCGACTGTGCGGGAGGACGAGCAGTACTTC
TRBD2 | TRBJ2-1 | . | TRBV2 | CASSLGLAGDNEQFF | TGTGCCAGCAGTTTGGGACTAGCGGGAGATAATGAGCAGTTCTTC
TRBD1 | TRBJ1-2 | . | TRBV5-4 | CASSAAYGQVGYTF | TGTGCCAGCAGCGCCGCCTATGGACAGGTCGGCTACACCTTC
TRBD2 | TRBJ2-1 | . | TRBV10-3 | CAISESMGGSGSYNEQFF | TGTGCCATCAGTGAGTCGATGGGCGGGAGCGGATCCTACAATGAGCAGTTCTTC
. | TRBJ1-3 | . | TRBV27 | CASSLRANSGNTIYF | TGTGCCAGCAGTTTACGGGCCAACTCTGGAAACACCATATATTTT
. | TRBJ1-1 | few | TRBV21-1 | CASSKGRMNTEAFF | TGTGCCAGCAGCAAAGGGAGGATGAACACTGAAGCTTTCTTT
. | TRBJ2-1 | . | TRBV27 | CASSSTVNEQFF | TGTGCCAGCAGTTCGACAGTCAATGAGCAGTTCTTC
. | TRBJ2-2 | . | TRBV10-1 | CASSAGLTGELFF | TGCGCCAGCAGTGCAGGGTTAACCGGGGAGCTGTTTTTT
. | TRBJ1-5 | . | TRBV7-9 | CASSLGTANQPQHF | TGTGCCAGCAGCTTAGGGACAGCAAATCAGCCCCAGCATTTT
. | TRBJ1-2 | . | TRBV9 | CASSAGGIDRDF | TGTGCCAGCAGCGCGGGCGGAATAGACAGAGACTTC
. | TRBJ1-2 | . | TRBV11-2 | CASSLEGNGYTF | TGTGCCAGCAGCTTAGAAGGGAATGGCTACACCTTC
TRBD2 | TRBJ2-2 | once | TRBV11-3 | CASSLDLAGAGELFF | TGTGCCAGCAGCTTAGACCTGGCGGGGGCCGGGGAGCTGTTTTTT
TRBD2 | TRBJ2-5 | once | TRBV19 | CASSIGVAGQETQYF | TGTGCCAGTAGTATAGGGGTAGCGGGGCAAGAGACCCAGTACTTC
. | TRBJ2-7 | . | TRBV9 | CASSPGQQLFSYEQYF | TGTGCCAGCAGCCCCGGACAGCAACTCTTTTCCTACGAGCAGTACTTC
TRBD1 | TRBJ2-5 | . | TRBV5-1 | CASSIGQGVETQYF | TGCGCCAGCAGCATAGGACAGGGAGTCGAGACCCAGTACTTC
. | TRBJ2-1 | . | TRBV20-1 | CSARENNEQFF | TGCAGTGCTAGGGAGAACAATGAGCAGTTCTTC
TRBD1 | TRBJ1-6 | few | TRBV7-9 | CASSLGQSSYNSPLHF | TGTGCCAGCAGCTTGGGACAGAGCTCCTATAATTCACCCCTCCACTTT
. | TRBJ1-1 | . | TRBV2 | CEGGGPRLTEAFF | TGTGAGGGTGGGGGACCCCGTCTCACTGAAGCTTTCTTT
TRBD1 | TRBJ2-3 | . | TRBV6-1 | CASSATQGAGTDTQYF | TGTGCCAGCAGTGCCACACAGGGGGCAGGCACAGATACGCAGTATTTT
. | TRBJ1-1 | . | TRBV5-1 | CASSPTPGAGDEAFF | TGCGCCAGCAGTCCGACCCCAGGGGCTGGCGATGAAGCTTTCTTT
. | TRBJ1-2 | . | TRBV9 | CASSLGVGTPTLLFGYTF | TGTGCCAGCAGCCTGGGGGTAGGGACACCAACACTCCTCTTTGGCTACACCTTC
. | TRBJ2-7 | . | TRBV28 | CASSLPPGGPGDEQYF | TGTGCCAGCAGTTTACCCCCGGGTGGGCCGGGGGACGAGCAGTACTTC
. | TRBJ2-7 | . | TRBV6-1 | CASSGGGTGYYEQYF | TGTGCCAGCAGTGGGGGGGGGACAGGTTACTACGAGCAGTACTTC
TRBD2 | TRBJ2-7 | once | TRBV27 | CASSPGRGLTYEQYF | TGTGCCAGCAGCCCCGGGAGGGGCCTAACCTACGAGCAGTACTTC
. | TRBJ2-1 | few | TRBV7-2 | CASSHRDHLIYEQFF | TGTGCCAGCAGCCACCGGGACCACCTGATTTATGAGCAGTTCTTC
TRBD1 | TRBJ1-4 | . | TRBV19 | CASSSDRARNEKLFF | TGTGCCAGTAGTTCCGACAGGGCAAGGAATGAAAAACTGTTTTTT
. | TRBJ2-7 | few | TRBV18 | CASSPRRENYEQYF | TGTGCCAGCTCACCAAGGAGGGAAAACTACGAGCAGTACTTC
. | TRBJ2-7 | . | TRBV7-9 | CASSSSFIEQYF | TGTGCCAGCAGCTCCAGTTTTATCGAGCAGTACTTC
. | TRBJ1-1 | . | TRBV18 | CASSPPRGGKNTEAFF | TGTGCCAGCTCACCACCCAGGGGCGGAAAGAACACTGAAGCTTTCTTT
. | TRBJ1-2 | once | TRBV6-1 | CASERQVNYGYTF | TGTGCCAGCGAGAGACAGGTGAACTATGGCTACACCTTC
TRBD1 | TRBJ2-5 | few | TRBV5-8 | CASSTGTGGGQTQYF | TGTGCCAGCAGCACCGGGACAGGGGGCGGGCAGACCCAGTACTTC
. | TRBJ2-3 | . | TRBV10-2 | CASRQGGRTDTQYF | TGCGCCAGCAGGCAGGGGGGCCGCACAGATACGCAGTATTTT
TRBD1 | TRBJ1-1 | . | TRBV27 | CASRWTGGRGTEAFF | TGTGCCAGCAGATGGACAGGGGGTAGAGGTACTGAAGCTTTCTTT
. | TRBJ2-3 | . | TRBV10-3 | CAISQGTGGSTDTQYF | TGTGCCATCAGTCAAGGCACCGGCGGGAGCACAGATACGCAGTATTTT
. | TRBJ2-2 | . | TRBV9 | CASSVGGDTGELFF | TGTGCCAGCAGCGTGGGCGGAGACACCGGGGAGCTGTTTTTT
. | TRBJ2-1 | few | TRBV19 | CAVSGTLAGSEQFF | TGTGCCGTCTCAGGGACCCTAGCTGGGAGTGAGCAGTTCTTC
TRBD2 | TRBJ2-7 | . | TRBV5-4 | CASTVRGGDYEQYF | TGTGCCAGCACAGTACGGGGAGGGGACTACGAGCAGTACTTC
TRBD1 | TRBJ1-5 | . | TRBV6-4 | CASSQAGGNQPQHF | TGTGCCAGCAGTCAGGCAGGGGGGAATCAGCCCCAGCATTTT
. | TRBJ1-4 | few | TRBV7-3 | CASSFFHRVRKEKLFF | TGTGCCAGCAGCTTTTTCCACAGGGTTAGAAAAGAAAAACTGTTTTTT
TRBD1 | TRBJ2-7 | . | TRBV6-1 | CASSRTTGAYEQYF | TGTGCCAGCAGTCGGACCACAGGGGCCTACGAGCAGTACTTC
TRBD1 | TRBJ1-2 | . | TRBV7-8 | CASSLRSLGQGVYGYTF | TGTGCCAGCAGCCTTAGATCACTCGGACAGGGGGTCTATGGCTACACCTTC
TRBD1 | TRBJ2-7 | . | TRBV19 | CASSLTGSHEQYF | TGTGCCAGTAGTTTGACAGGGTCCCACGAGCAGTACTTC